This TCR beta chain comes out of a study of shared clonotypes between healthy human individuals. Background on the study: The donors, a couple of women and three men, were aged 18 to 49.

Unsorted samples drew genomic DNA from 85 million to 90 million PBMCs. With regard to this clone: Its antigen is undetermined. One base away lies a much larger clone, so this may be a sequencing read error.

Notes on the study in general: Clonotype sharing levels among donors were expected to vary with sequencing depth.

The CDR3 length is 13 residues. Germline CDR1 and CDR2: SNHLY and FYNNEI. The protocol was immunoSEQ multiplex PCR, while the TCRdb copy is restricted to in-frame clones and leaves out a portion. There are about 500,000 clones in the sample; approximately 71% occur only once, and about 11% lies in the top ten. Material: PBMCs. This chain connects TRBV2 to TRBJ1-1; D is undetermined. This TCR was recovered from a woman aged 40 to 50 in good health. Some clones in this sample may be carry-over from other donors' samples. The CDR3 is CASSLLLNPEAFF. The CDR3 DNA is TGTGCCAGCAGTCTCCTGCTGAACCCTGAAGCTTTCTTT. Together with reference TRBV2 and TRBJ1-1, the CDR3 gives the full variable domain: EPEVTQTPSHQVTQMGQEVILRCVPISNHLYFYWYRQILGQKVEFLVSFYNNEISEKSEIFDDQFSVERPDGSNFTLKIRSTKLEDSAMYFCASSLLLNPEAFFGQGTRLTVV.